This T cell receptor beta chain was captured by sequencing in a study of blood T cell repertoires in COVID-19. TCRdb keeps only in-frame clones here, not all; method: immunoSEQ multiplex PCR. The repertoire holds 100,000 to 120,000 clones, with 85% as singletons. Germline CDR1 and CDR2: MNHEY and SVGAGI. Between the trimmed V and J ends, which lost 8 bases and 6 bases, there was a span of 14 bases. The length of the CDR3 is 13 residues. The chain carries TRBV6-5 and TRBJ2-1, with no clear D. This TCR derives from a man aged 50-59 years with acute or convalescent COVID-19. Input material: peripheral blood. The CDR3, as DNA: TGTGCCAGCTGCCTGAATAGTTTCAATGAGCAGTTCTTC. It codes for CASCLNSFNEQFF.